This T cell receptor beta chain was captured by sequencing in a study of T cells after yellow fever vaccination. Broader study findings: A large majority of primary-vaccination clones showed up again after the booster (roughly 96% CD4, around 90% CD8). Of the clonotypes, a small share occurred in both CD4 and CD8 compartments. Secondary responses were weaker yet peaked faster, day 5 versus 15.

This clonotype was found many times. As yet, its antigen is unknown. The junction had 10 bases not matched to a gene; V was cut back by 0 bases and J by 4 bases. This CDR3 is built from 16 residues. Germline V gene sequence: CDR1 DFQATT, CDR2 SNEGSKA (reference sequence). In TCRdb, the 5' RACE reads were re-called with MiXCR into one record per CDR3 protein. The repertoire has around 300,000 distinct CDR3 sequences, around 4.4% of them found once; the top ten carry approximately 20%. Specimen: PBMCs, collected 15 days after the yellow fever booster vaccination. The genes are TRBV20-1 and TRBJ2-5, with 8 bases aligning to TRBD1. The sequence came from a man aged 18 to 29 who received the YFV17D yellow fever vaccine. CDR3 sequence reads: CSARDNPRGPGETQYF. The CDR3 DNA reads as TGCAGTGCTAGAGATAACCCCAGGGGGCCGGGAGAGACCCAGTACTTC.